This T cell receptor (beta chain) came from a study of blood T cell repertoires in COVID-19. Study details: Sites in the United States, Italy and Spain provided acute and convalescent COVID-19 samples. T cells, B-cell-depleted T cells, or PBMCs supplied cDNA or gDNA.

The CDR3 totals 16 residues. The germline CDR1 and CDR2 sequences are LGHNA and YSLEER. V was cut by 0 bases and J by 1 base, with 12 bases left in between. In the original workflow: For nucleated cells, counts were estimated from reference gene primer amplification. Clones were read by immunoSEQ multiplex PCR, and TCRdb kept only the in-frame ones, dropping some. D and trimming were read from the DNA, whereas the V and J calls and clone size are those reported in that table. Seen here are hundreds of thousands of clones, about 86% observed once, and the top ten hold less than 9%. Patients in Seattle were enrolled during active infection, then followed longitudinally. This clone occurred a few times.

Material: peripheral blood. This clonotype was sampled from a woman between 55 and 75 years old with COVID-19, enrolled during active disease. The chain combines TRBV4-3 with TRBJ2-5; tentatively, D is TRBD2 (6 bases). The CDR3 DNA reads TGCGCCAGCAGCCAAGATTTGCAGGGAGGCCAAGAGACCCAGTACTTC. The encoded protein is CASSQDLQGGQETQYF.